This TCR beta chain came from a study of cytomegalovirus exposure and HLA in healthy donors. Healthy people donating bone marrow made up the donors. Germline assignment: CDR1 SGHNT and CDR2 YYREEE (reference sequence). This CDR3 region has 15 residues. Between the trimmed V and J ends, which lost 3 bases and 2 bases, there was a span of 13 bases. Note on this clone: The target antigen is unknown.

The primer mix had 60 Vbeta and 13 Jbeta primers. The assay was immunoSEQ multiplex PCR, and TCRdb's table has in-frame clones only and misses some. The table has 180,000 or so clones, roughly 9.5% seen once. Study-wide results and caveats: In a later analysis, TCR beta V- and J-gene trimming showed a link to a missense DCLRE1C variant.

The sample consisted of PBMCs. The TCR comes from a woman aged 25-40 years in good health and CMV-seropositive. The chain employs TRBV5-4 and TRBJ2-3; TRBD1 might be the D (6 bases). The CDR3 sequence: CASSYTGHATDTQYF. The CDR3 DNA follows: TGTGCCAGCAGCTATACAGGGCACGCCACAGATACGCAGTATTTT.